The 26 T cell receptor beta chains below all came from one sample that was sequenced in a study of identifying expanded T cells in peripheral blood. Sequencing used immunoSEQ multiplex PCR; TCRdb keeps in-frame clones, though not all of them. Of about 81,000 clones listed, around 83% are singletons. Sequenced material: blood. Every receptor here comes from a person aged 18 to 70 in good health.

This chain links TRBV5-1 with TRBJ2-3; perhaps TRBD2 as D (5 bases). CDR3 size: 19 residues. V lost 5 bases and J 0 bases, leaving 25 bases between the germline ends. The germline gives CDR1 SGHRS, CDR2 YFSETQ. In nucleotides, the CDR3 is TGCGCCAGCAGTTTTGGAGGCGTGACGCGGAGAAGTAGCACAGATACGCAGTATTTT. It specifies CASSFGGVTRRSSTDTQYF.

The chain recombines TRBV4-1 with TRBJ2-1; 15 positions match TRBD2. This CDR3 contains 20 residues. Germline V CDR1 and CDR2: MGHRA, YSYEKL. Losses at the gene ends were 1 base for V and 1 base for J; bases not matched to a gene: 8. The CDR3 region is CASSQGTSGRARGSYNEQFF. The CDR3 DNA follows: TGCGCCAGCAGCCAAGGGACTAGCGGGAGGGCCAGGGGGTCCTACAATGAGCAGTTCTTC.

Here the CDR3 reads CASSLAAGEQFF. The CDR3 nucleotides read TGTGCCAGCAGCTTAGCTGCTGGTGAGCAGTTCTTC. V gene TRBV7-2 combines with J gene TRBJ2-1; D unclear. Germline assignment: CDR1 SGHTA and CDR2 FQGNSA. V gave up 0 bases and J gave up 9 bases, with 6 bases separating them. The CDR3 length is 12 residues.

Points on this clone: Different DNA sequences within this sample yield the same CDR3. The chain couples TRBV18 to TRBJ2-7, with no clear D. The CDR3 has 12 residues. The V and J ends lost 3 bases and 4 bases respectively, with 7 bases between them. CDR1 is KGHSH and CDR2 is LQKENI in the germline V gene. The CDR3 DNA sequence: TGTGCCAGCTCACCTACCACTTACGAGCAGTACTTC. Translating gives CASSPTTYEQYF.

This clone was observed at least ten times. This chain joins TRBV19 and TRBJ2-3; D perhaps matches TRBD2 (6 bases). This CDR3 has 16 residues. Trimming cost V 4 bases and J 0 bases, with 14 bases left between them. Per germline, CDR1 LNHDA and CDR2 SQIVND (reference sequence). The CDR3 DNA follows: TGTGCCAGTAGTAAGGAGGCCGGGGGAAGCACAGATACGCAGTATTTT. Translation: CASSKEAGGSTDTQYF.

The chain joins TRBV19 to TRBJ2-7, with 7 bases fitting TRBD2. Germline loops: CDR1 LNHDA, CDR2 SQIVND (reference sequence). This CDR3 region has 15 residues. V gave up 3 bases and J gave up 2 bases; unmatched junction bases: 7. CDR3 sequence reads: CASSMGLAATYEQYF. CDR3 DNA: TGTGCCAGTAGTATGGGTCTAGCGGCCACCTACGAGCAGTACTTC.

The genes are TRBV7-2 and TRBJ1-5; 8 positions agree with TRBD1. In germline, CDR1 is SGHTA, CDR2 FQGNSA. This CDR3 spans 15 amino acids. V was clipped by 3 bases and J by 8 bases; unmatched bases: 9. CDR3 nucleotides: TGTGCCAGCAGCTTGGACAGGGCAGGTGGTAAGCCCCAGCATTTT. It specifies CASSLDRAGGKPQHF. Based on the CDR3 plus reference TRBV7-2 and TRBJ1-5, the full variable domain is GAGVSQSPSNKVTEKGKDVELRCDPISGHTALYWYRQSLGQGLEFLIYFQGNSAPDKSGLPSDRFSAERTGGSVSTLTIQRTQQEDSAVYLCASSLDRAGGKPQHFGDGTRLSIL.

The chain recombines TRBV2 with TRBJ1-1; D is undetermined. There are 14 residues in the CDR3. V was pared by 7 bases and J by 4 bases, with 16 bases between. The germline gives CDR1 SNHLY, CDR2 FYNNEI. Here the CDR3 reads CASTAVGGVTEAFF. For the CDR3, the DNA is TGTGCCAGCACCGCAGTTGGTGGGGTCACTGAAGCTTTCTTT.

V gene TRBV6-6 combines with J gene TRBJ1-4; D is possibly TRBD1 (5 bases). Germline CDR1 is MNHNY and CDR2 is SVGAGI (reference sequence). The CDR3 is made up of 16 amino acids. V was shortened by 6 bases and J by 5 bases, with 19 bases between the two germline ends. The CDR3 DNA sequence: TGTGCCAGCAGCCTCCCGGGGAGGGGAGAAAATGAAAAACTGTTTTTT. It encodes CASSLPGRGENEKLFF.

Note on this clone: In the same sample, other DNA sequences code for this CDR3. V and J are TRBV14 and TRBJ2-3; D remains ambiguous. CDR3 length: 11 amino acids. Trimming removed 4 bases at V and 5 bases at J, with 4 bases between. Germline V CDR1 and CDR2: SGHDN, FVKESK. The CDR3 is CASSLVDTQYF. Written as DNA, the CDR3 is TGTGCCAGCAGCCTGGTAGATACGCAGTATTTT. The whole variable domain, filled in from reference TRBV14 and TRBJ2-3, reads EAGVTQFPSHSVIEKGQTVTLRCDPISGHDNLYWYRRVMGKEIKFLLHFVKESKQDESGMPNNRFLAERTGGTYSTLKVQPAELEDSGVYFCASSLVDTQYFGPGTRLTVL.

The chain is built from TRBV11-3 and TRBJ1-1; the match to TRBD1 covers 7 bases. The CDR3 is 13 residues long. Trimming took 5 bases from V and 7 from J; bases not matched to a gene: 7. The germline CDR1 and CDR2 sequences are SGHNT and YENEEA. CDR3 DNA: TGTGCCAGCAGCACGGACAGGCGCGGTGAAGCTTTCTTT. Encoded protein: CASSTDRRGEAFF.

V gene TRBV4-2 combines with J gene TRBJ2-5; TRBD2 agrees at 10 bases. The CDR3 extends over 20 amino acids. Looked up from germline, CDR1 is LGHNA and CDR2 is YNFKEQ. V was pared by 0 bases and J by 5 bases, with 18 bases of the junction left unmatched. This CDR3 reads CASSQENPAGGRPDSETQYF. The CDR3 bases are TGTGCCAGCAGCCAAGAGAATCCAGCGGGAGGGAGGCCGGATTCGGAGACCCAGTACTTC.

The V and J genes are TRBV28 and TRBJ1-1; 7 bases are shared with TRBD1. With V trimmed by 2 bases and J by 0 bases, 3 bases remained unmatched. CDR1 and CDR2 (germline): MDHEN, SYDVKM. This CDR3 has 15 amino acids. For the CDR3, the DNA is TGTGCCAGCAGTTTAAGACAGGGTATGAACACTGAAGCTTTCTTT. This codes for CASSLRQGMNTEAFF.

This chain links TRBV10-3 with TRBJ2-7, with 9 bases matching TRBD1. V was clipped by 10 bases and J by 5 bases; unmatched bases: 9. The CDR3 totals 13 residues. CDR1 is ENHRY, CDR2 SYGVKD, per germline. The CDR3 region has the DNA TGTGCCACCAGGGACAGGGTTTGGGACGAGCAGTACTTC. It encodes CATRDRVWDEQYF.

This chain links TRBV7-2 with TRBJ1-5, with TRBD1 matching over 8 bases. V was clipped by 5 bases and J by 3 bases; unmatched bases: 6. The CDR3 extends over 15 amino acids. The germline V gene has CDR1 SGHTA and CDR2 FQGNSA. The CDR3 protein is CASSVRTGNNQPQHF. The DNA for the CDR3 is TGTGCCAGCAGCGTACGGACAGGGAACAATCAGCCCCAGCATTTT.

Written as DNA, the CDR3 is TGCGCCAGCAGATTCGCAAGAGACAATGAGCAGTTCTTC. Residues: CASRFARDNEQFF. The chain has TRBV5-1 and TRBJ2-1; D unresolved. The CDR3 has 13 amino acids. Germline-derived CDR1 and CDR2 are SGHRS and YFSETQ. V lost 5 bases, J lost 5 bases, and 11 bases lay in between.

This sequence joins TRBV15 and TRBJ1-1, with a possible D match to TRBD1 (5 bases). Trimming took off 0 bases at V and 3 bases at J, with 14 bases between the two ends. CDR1 and CDR2 from the germline V gene are LNHNV and YYDKDF (reference sequence). There are 16 residues in the CDR3. This chain's CDR3 is CATSRDFGTGDTEAFF. CDR3 bases: TGTGCCACCAGCAGAGATTTTGGGACGGGGGACACTGAAGCTTTCTTT. Supplemented by reference TRBV15 and TRBJ1-1, the full variable domain reads DAMVIQNPRYQVTQFGKPVTLSCSQTLNHNVMYWYQQKSSQAPKLLFHYYDKDFNNEADTPDNFQSRRPNTSFCFLDIRSPGLGDTAMYLCATSRDFGTGDTEAFFGQGTRLTVV.

This clone appeared a single time. The chain employs TRBV27 and TRBJ2-7, with TRBD1 as a possible D gene (5 bases). The CDR3 runs to 14 residues. Trimming removed 8 bases from V and 0 bases from J, with 14 bases in between. CDR1 and CDR2 from the germline V gene are MNHEY and SMNVEV (reference sequence). The CDR3 coding sequence is TGTGCCAGCTCTCAGGGTTTCAGCTCCTACGAGCAGTACTTC. Amino acids: CASSQGFSSYEQYF.

The rearrangement uses TRBV25-1 and TRBJ2-7; 8 positions match TRBD1. Germline loops: CDR1 MGHDK, CDR2 SYGVNS. This CDR3 is built from 17 residues. J gave up 0 bases and V 4 bases, and 11 bases lay outside the gene matches. CDR3 residues: CASSGWTGPTSSYEQYF. In nucleotides, the CDR3 is TGTGCCAGCAGTGGGTGGACAGGGCCCACTAGCTCCTACGAGCAGTACTTC.

The J gene is TRBJ2-1, the V gene TRBV18; D call uncertain. The V gene lost 3 bases and the J gene lost 4 bases, with 19 bases spanning the gap. The germline gives CDR1 KGHSH, CDR2 LQKENI. The CDR3 extends over 17 amino acids. The CDR3 protein is CASSPGPSVTTYNEQFF. For the CDR3, the DNA is TGTGCCAGCTCACCTGGTCCTTCTGTCACCACTTACAATGAGCAGTTCTTC. Full variable domain (remainder filled in from reference TRBV18 and TRBJ2-1): NAGVMQNPRHLVRRRGQEARLRCSPMKGHSHVYWYRQLPEEGLKFMVYLQKENIIDESGMPKERFSAEFPKEGPSILRIQQVVRGDSAAYFCASSPGPSVTTYNEQFFGPGTRLTVL.

The rearrangement links TRBV27 to TRBJ2-5, with 10 bases fitting TRBD1. This CDR3 contains 17 residues. V lost 6 bases to trimming and J lost 5 bases; unmatched junction nucleotides: 15. The germline V gene has CDR1 MNHEY and CDR2 SMNVEV (reference sequence). The chain's CDR3 is CASSHFRDRGKEETQYF. CDR3 DNA sequence: TGTGCCAGCAGCCACTTCAGGGACAGGGGAAAGGAGGAGACCCAGTACTTC.

The rearrangement links TRBV29-1 to TRBJ2-5; the match to TRBD2 covers 7 bases. The DNA end favors TRBJ2-7, so the J call may be wrong. In germline, CDR1 is SQVTM, CDR2 ANQGSEA. The CDR3 has 14 residues. The CDR3 DNA is TGCAGCCCCCTCCGGGAGGAAAGCTCCTACGAGCAGTACTTC. It translates to CSPLREESSYEQYF.

This chain links TRBV28 with TRBJ2-5; 8 positions match TRBD2. This CDR3 comprises 15 residues. Germline V lookup: CDR1 MDHEN, CDR2 SYDVKM. V was clipped by 5 bases and J by 3 bases; unmatched bases: 8. DNA for the CDR3: TGTGCCAGCAGTCCCCCTGGACTAGCCGAAGAGACCCAGTACTTC. This encodes CASSPPGLAEETQYF.

The J gene is TRBJ2-2, the V gene TRBV7-2, with D maybe TRBD2 (6 bases). CDR1 and CDR2 from the germline V gene are SGHTA and FQGNSA. V lost 5 bases and J lost 1, with 11 bases in between. This CDR3 spans 15 amino acids. This CDR3 reads CASSTRLGNTGELFF. The DNA for the CDR3 is TGTGCCAGCAGCACCCGACTAGGGAACACCGGGGAGCTGTTTTTT.

This rearrangement joins TRBV19 to TRBJ2-1, with 10 bases lining up with TRBD1. Losses at the gene ends were 6 bases for V and 8 bases for J; bases not matched to a gene: 4. Germline V lookup: CDR1 LNHDA, CDR2 SQIVND (reference sequence). The CDR3 has 13 residues. CDR3 loop: CASRRDRGYEQFF. CDR3 in DNA: TGTGCCAGTAGGCGGGACAGGGGCTATGAGCAGTTCTTC. Complete variable domain (other parts from reference TRBV19 and TRBJ2-1): DGGITQSPKYLFRKEGQNVTLSCEQNLNHDAMYWYRQDPGQGLRLIYYSQIVNDFQKGDIAEGYSVSREKKESFPLTVTSAQKNPTAFYLCASRRDRGYEQFFGPGTRLTVL.

The chain employs TRBV4-3 and TRBJ1-5, with a weak D call TRBD1 (5 bases). The germline CDR1 and CDR2 sequences are LGHNA and YSLEER. The CDR3 is made up of 15 amino acids. The germline V and J ends were trimmed by 3 bases and 1 base, with 10 bases remaining between them. This chain's CDR3 is CASSQGTGSNQPQHF. Here the CDR3 DNA reads TGCGCCAGCAGCCAGGGGACGGGGAGCAATCAGCCCCAGCATTTT.